One T cell receptor (beta chain) is described in this entry. Its antigen is unknown. 60 Vbeta and 13 Jbeta primers were used in PCR. Sequenced by immunoSEQ multiplex PCR; TCRdb stores in-frame clones only, minus some. Found here are about 130,000 clones, about two thirds of them singletons; the top ten hold about 3%. The sample originates from a study of cytomegalovirus exposure and HLA in healthy donors. Study-wide findings and caveats: Most TCRs appeared rarely, but some public TCRs recurred in many donors.

Germline CDR1 LNHDA, CDR2 SQIVND (reference sequence). V lost 6 bases to trimming and J lost 6 bases, with 18 bases between them. The length of the CDR3 is 15 residues. The clonotype comes from a human donor in good health. What was sequenced was PBMCs. The chain employs TRBV19 and TRBJ2-1; D possibly corresponds to TRBD2 (5 bases). CDR3 protein: CASRLGRPPGNEQFF. CDR3 DNA sequence: TGTGCCAGTAGACTAGGGAGACCCCCCGGCAATGAGCAGTTCTTC. The whole variable domain, remainder taken from reference TRBV19 and TRBJ2-1, is DGGITQSPKYLFRKEGQNVTLSCEQNLNHDAMYWYRQDPGQGLRLIYYSQIVNDFQKGDIAEGYSVSREKKESFPLTVTSAQKNPTAFYLCASRLGRPPGNEQFFGPGTRLTVL.